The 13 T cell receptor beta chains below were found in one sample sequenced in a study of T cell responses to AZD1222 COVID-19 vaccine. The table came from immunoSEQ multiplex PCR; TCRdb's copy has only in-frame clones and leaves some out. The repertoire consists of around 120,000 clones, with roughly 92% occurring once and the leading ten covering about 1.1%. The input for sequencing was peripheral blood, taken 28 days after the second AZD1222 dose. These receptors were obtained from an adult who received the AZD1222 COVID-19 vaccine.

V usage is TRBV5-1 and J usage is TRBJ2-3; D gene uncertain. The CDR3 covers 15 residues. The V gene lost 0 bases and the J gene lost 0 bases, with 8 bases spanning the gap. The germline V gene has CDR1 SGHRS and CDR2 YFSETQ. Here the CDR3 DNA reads TGCGCCAGCAGCTTGGACACGACTAGCACAGATACGCAGTATTTT. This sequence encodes CASSLDTTSTDTQYF.

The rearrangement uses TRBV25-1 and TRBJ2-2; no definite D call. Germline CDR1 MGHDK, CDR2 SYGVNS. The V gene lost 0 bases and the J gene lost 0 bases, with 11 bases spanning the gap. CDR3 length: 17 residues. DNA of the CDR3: TGTGCCAGCAGTGAATATATGGGGTTCCCGAACACCGGGGAGCTGTTTTTT. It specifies CASSEYMGFPNTGELFF.

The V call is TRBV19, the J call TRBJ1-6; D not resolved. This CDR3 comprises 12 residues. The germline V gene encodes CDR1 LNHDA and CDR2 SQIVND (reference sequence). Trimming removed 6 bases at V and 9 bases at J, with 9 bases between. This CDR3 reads CASSSGPSPLHF. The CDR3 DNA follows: TGTGCCAGTAGCTCTGGACCTTCACCCCTCCACTTT.

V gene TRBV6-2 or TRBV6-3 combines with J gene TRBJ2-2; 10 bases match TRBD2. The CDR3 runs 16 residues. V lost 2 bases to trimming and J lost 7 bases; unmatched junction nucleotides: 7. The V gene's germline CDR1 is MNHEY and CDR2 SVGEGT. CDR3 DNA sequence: TGTGCCAGCAGTTACACACTAGCGGGAAAGGGCGGGGAGCTGTTTTTT. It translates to CASSYTLAGKGGELFF.

CDR3 bases: TGTGCCTGGAGCCACGGGGGAGGGGTTGGCTACACCTTC. Protein: CAWSHGGGVGYTF. V usage is TRBV30 and J usage is TRBJ1-2; D might be TRBD1 (5 bases). V gave up 3 bases and J gave up 7 bases, with 15 bases separating them. Germline CDR1 and CDR2: GTSNPN and SVGIG (reference sequence). This CDR3 region has 13 residues.

As DNA, the CDR3 is TGCAGTGCTAGTCGGCTAGCGGGAGCCCGTCGGCAGTTCTTC. This gives the protein CSASRLAGARRQFF. The chain combines TRBV20-1 with TRBJ2-1, with 10 bases matching TRBD2. The CDR3 is made up of 14 amino acids. Germline loops: CDR1 DFQATT, CDR2 SNEGSKA (reference sequence). Trimming cost V 3 bases and J 12 bases; bases outside gene matches: 11.

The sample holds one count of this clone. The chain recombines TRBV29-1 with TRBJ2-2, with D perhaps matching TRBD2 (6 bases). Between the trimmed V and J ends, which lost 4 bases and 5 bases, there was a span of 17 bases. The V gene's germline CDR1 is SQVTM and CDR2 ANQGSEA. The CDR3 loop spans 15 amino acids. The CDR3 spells CSVGRLGEKTGELFF. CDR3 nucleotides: TGCAGCGTTGGAAGACTAGGCGAGAAGACCGGGGAGCTGTTTTTT.

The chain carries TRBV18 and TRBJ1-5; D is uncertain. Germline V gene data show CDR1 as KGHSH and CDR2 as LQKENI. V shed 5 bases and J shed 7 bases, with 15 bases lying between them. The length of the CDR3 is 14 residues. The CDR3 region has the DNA TGTGCCAGCTCAGCCACCTTTGGGAAACAGCCCCAGCATTTT. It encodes CASSATFGKQPQHF.

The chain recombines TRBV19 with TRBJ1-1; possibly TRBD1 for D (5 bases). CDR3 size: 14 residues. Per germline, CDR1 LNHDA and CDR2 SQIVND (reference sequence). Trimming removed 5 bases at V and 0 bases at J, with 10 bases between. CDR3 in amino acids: CASSVQALNTEAFF. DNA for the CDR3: TGTGCCAGTAGTGTACAGGCTTTGAACACTGAAGCTTTCTTT.

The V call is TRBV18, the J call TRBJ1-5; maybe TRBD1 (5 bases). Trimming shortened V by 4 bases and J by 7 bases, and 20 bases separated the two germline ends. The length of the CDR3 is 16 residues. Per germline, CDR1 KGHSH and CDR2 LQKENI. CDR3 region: CASSLLGRGLRQPQHF. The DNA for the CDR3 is TGTGCCAGCTCACTTTTGGGTAGGGGATTAAGGCAGCCCCAGCATTTT.

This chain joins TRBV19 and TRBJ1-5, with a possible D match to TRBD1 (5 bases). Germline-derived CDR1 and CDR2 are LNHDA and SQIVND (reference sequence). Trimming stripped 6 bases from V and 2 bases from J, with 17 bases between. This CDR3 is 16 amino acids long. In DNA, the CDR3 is TGTGCCAGTAGCCGCTATCAGGGAGGTCGCAATCAGCCCCAGCATTTT. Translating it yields CASSRYQGGRNQPQHF.

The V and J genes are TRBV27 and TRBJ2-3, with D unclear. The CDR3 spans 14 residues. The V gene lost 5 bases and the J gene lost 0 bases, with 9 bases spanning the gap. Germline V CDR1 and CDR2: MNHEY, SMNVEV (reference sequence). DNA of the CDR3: TGTGCCAGCAGTAAGTCCAAAAGCACAGATACGCAGTATTTT. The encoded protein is CASSKSKSTDTQYF.

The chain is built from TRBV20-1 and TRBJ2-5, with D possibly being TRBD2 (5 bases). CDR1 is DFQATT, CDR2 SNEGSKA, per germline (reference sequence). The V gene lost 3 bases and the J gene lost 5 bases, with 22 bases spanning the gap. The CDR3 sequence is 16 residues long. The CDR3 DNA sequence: TGCAGTGCTAGTAGTAGTAGCGAGATCCCCGGGGAGACCCAGTACTTC. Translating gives CSASSSSEIPGETQYF.